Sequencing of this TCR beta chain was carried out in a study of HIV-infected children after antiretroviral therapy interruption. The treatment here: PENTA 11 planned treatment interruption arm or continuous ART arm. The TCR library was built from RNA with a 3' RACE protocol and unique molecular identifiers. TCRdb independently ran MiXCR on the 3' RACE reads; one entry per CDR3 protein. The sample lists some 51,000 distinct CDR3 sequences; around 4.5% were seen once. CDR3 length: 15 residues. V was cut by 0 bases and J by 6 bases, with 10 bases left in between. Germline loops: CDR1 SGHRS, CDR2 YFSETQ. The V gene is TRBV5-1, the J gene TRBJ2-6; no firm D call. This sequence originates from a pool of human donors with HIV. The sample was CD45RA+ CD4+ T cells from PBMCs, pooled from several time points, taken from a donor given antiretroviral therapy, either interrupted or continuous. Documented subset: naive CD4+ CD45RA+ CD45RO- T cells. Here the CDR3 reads CASSLAVGEANVLTF. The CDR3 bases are TGCGCCAGCAGCTTGGCCGTCGGAGAGGCCAACGTCCTGACTTTC.